Shown below are 26 T cell receptor beta chains from a single sample sequenced in a study of OX40 agonist ivuxolimab in advanced cancers. Generated by immunoSEQ multiplex PCR, the TCRdb table keeps only in-frame clones and is missing some. The sample has about 48,000 clones; around 80% are singletons. The source material was CD4+ or CD8+ T cells sorted from blood, sampled in a trial of the OX40 agonist ivuxolimab. These receptors came from an adult with an advanced solid tumor such as melanoma, head and neck, liver or kidney cancer.

This chain uses TRBV7-8 with TRBJ1-1; D is undetermined. V gave up 2 bases and J gave up 3 bases, with 13 bases separating them. The CDR3 totals 15 residues. In germline, CDR1 is SGHVS, CDR2 FQNEAQ. The CDR3 nucleotides read TGTGCCAGCAGCTTAATGTCCTCGAAGTACACTGAAGCTTTCTTT. Protein sequence: CASSLMSSKYTEAFF.

The chain joins TRBV25-1 to TRBJ1-2; TRBD1 aligns across 10 bases. Germline values: CDR1 MGHDK, CDR2 SYGVNS. V was clipped by 4 bases and J by 6 bases; unmatched bases: 5. The CDR3 contains 14 residues. CDR3 loop: CASSARGTGDGYTF. DNA for the CDR3: TGTGCCAGCAGTGCTCGCGGGACAGGGGATGGCTACACCTTC.

The rearrangement uses TRBV7-2 and TRBJ2-5; 7 nucleotides match TRBD2. Unmatched junction bases numbered 10, after V lost 4 bases and J lost 5 bases. The CDR3 runs 15 residues. Germline V lookup: CDR1 SGHTA, CDR2 FQGNSA. The CDR3 region is CASSSAAGAVETQYF. CDR3 nucleotides: TGTGCCAGCAGCTCAGCCGCGGGAGCGGTTGAGACCCAGTACTTC.

The rearrangement uses TRBV5-6 and TRBJ2-2, with 7 bases aligning to TRBD2. The CDR3 length is 16 residues. Germline V gene lookup returns CDR1 SGHDT and CDR2 YYEEEE. V lost 4 bases and J lost 3; bases outside the gene matches: 9. For the CDR3, the DNA is TGTGCCAGCAGCCCTAGCGGTAGGCGGGACACCGGGGAGCTGTTTTTT. Translation: CASSPSGRRDTGELFF.

The chain joins TRBV7-9 to TRBJ2-5; the D gene is possibly TRBD2 (6 bases). The CDR3 is made up of 15 amino acids. Trimming took 5 bases from V and 1 from J, leaving 14 bases between them. CDR1 is SEHNR, CDR2 FQNEAQ, per germline (reference sequence). CDR3 protein: CASSRGLTLQETQYF. For the CDR3, the DNA is TGTGCCAGCAGCCGAGGACTAACCCTCCAAGAGACCCAGTACTTC.

This clone has a single count. Other nucleotide sequences in the sample specify the same CDR3. The rearrangement links TRBV29-1 to TRBJ1-1; 7 bases agree with TRBD1. The CDR3 runs to 11 residues. J gave up 5 bases and V 6 bases, and 3 bases lay outside the gene matches. The germline V gene has CDR1 SQVTM and CDR2 ANQGSEA. The CDR3 protein is CSVRQGTEAFF. CDR3 DNA sequence: TGCAGCGTCCGACAGGGTACTGAAGCTTTCTTT.

This clone was picked up one time. CDR3: CASSQDWGINYGYTF. CDR3 DNA sequence: TGCGCCAGCAGCCAAGACTGGGGGATAAACTATGGCTACACCTTC. V is TRBV4-1 and J is TRBJ1-2; D perhaps matches TRBD1 (5 bases). Germline assignment: CDR1 MGHRA and CDR2 YSYEKL. V lost 0 bases and J 2 bases, leaving 10 bases between the germline ends. The CDR3 spans 15 residues.

V gene TRBV5-1 combines with J gene TRBJ2-1; 7 nucleotides agree with TRBD1. CDR1 is SGHRS and CDR2 is YFSETQ in the germline V gene. V lost 7 bases to trimming and J lost 8 bases; unmatched junction nucleotides: 9. The CDR3 totals 13 residues. CDR3 amino acids: CASSHLGGDEQFF. The DNA for the CDR3 is TGCGCCAGCTCCCATCTAGGGGGCGATGAGCAGTTCTTC.

This sequence joins TRBV30 and TRBJ2-7; the D is unclear. CDR1 is GTSNPN and CDR2 is SVGIG in the germline V gene (reference sequence). V was trimmed by 0 bases and J by 2 bases, leaving 8 bases between them. CDR3 size: 13 residues. The CDR3 is CAWSVRVAYEQYF. DNA of the CDR3: TGTGCCTGGAGTGTAAGGGTCGCCTACGAGCAGTACTTC.

Comment on this clone: This sample also contains other DNA sequences that code for the same CDR3. As DNA, the CDR3 is TGTGCCAGCAGCTTTGGAGGGGCAACTAATGAAAAACTGTTTTTT. Protein product: CASSFGGATNEKLFF. The J gene is TRBJ1-4, the V gene TRBV5-4; the D gene is possibly TRBD1 (5 bases). Trimming took off 2 bases at V and 0 bases at J, with 8 bases between the two ends. This CDR3 comprises 15 residues. Germline CDR1 SGHNT, CDR2 YYREEE (reference sequence).

This chain joins TRBV7-2 and TRBJ2-5; TRBD1 aligns across 7 bases. TRBJ2-7 matches the DNA end more closely, so the J call is doubtful. The CDR3 covers 14 residues. The germline gives CDR1 SGHTA, CDR2 FQGNSA. The CDR3 loop reads CASSRSTGKNEQYF. The DNA for the CDR3 is TGTGCCAGCAGCCGTTCGACAGGGAAGAACGAGCAGTACTTC.

The chain combines TRBV6-5 with TRBJ1-6; D is perhaps TRBD1 (5 bases). Trimming shortened V by 4 bases and J by 9 bases, and 16 bases separated the two germline ends. Germline CDR1 and CDR2: MNHEY and SVGAGI. The CDR3 extends over 15 amino acids. The CDR3: CASSSTGGITSPLHF. CDR3 in DNA: TGTGCCAGCAGTTCAACTGGGGGGATCACTTCACCCCTCCACTTT.

The rearrangement links TRBV12-5 to TRBJ2-7; 7 positions match TRBD1. Germline V gene lookup returns CDR1 LGHNT and CDR2 FRNRAP. J lost 5 bases, V lost 0 bases, and 7 bases had no gene match. The CDR3 has 15 amino acids. CDR3 bases: TGTGCTAGTGGTTTGGTACCGCAAGGGGGCAACGAGCAGTACTTC. Encoded protein: CASGLVPQGGNEQYF.

This rearrangement joins TRBV15 to TRBJ1-6; D remains ambiguous. The CDR3 is made up of 15 amino acids. The ends were cut back, 0 bases at V and 10 bases at J, with 13 bases in the middle. Germline lookup yields CDR1 LNHNV and CDR2 YYDKDF (reference sequence). CDR3 DNA sequence: TGTGCCACCAGCAGAGATCGGGGATTCAGCTCACCCCTCCACTTT. The encoded protein is CATSRDRGFSSPLHF.

The J gene is TRBJ1-2, the V gene TRBV27, with D maybe TRBD1 (6 bases). This CDR3 is 15 amino acids long. Trimming took 2 bases from V and 8 from J, leaving 18 bases between them. Germline-derived CDR1 and CDR2 are MNHEY and SMNVEV (reference sequence). CDR3 sequence (DNA): TGTGCCAGCAGTTTACAACAGGGCCCCTTAGGGGGCTACACCTTC. Protein sequence: CASSLQQGPLGGYTF.

This clone turned up a few times. The chain carries TRBV11-2 and TRBJ1-6; D not resolved. V lost 1 base to trimming and J lost 3 bases, with 7 bases between them. This CDR3 has 15 amino acids. Germline lookup yields CDR1 SGHAT and CDR2 FQNNGV. In DNA form, the CDR3 reads TGTGCCAGCAGCTTAGGAGAACGCTATAATTCACCCCTCCACTTT. Protein product: CASSLGERYNSPLHF.

The chain combines TRBV2 with TRBJ1-1; unclear D gene. This CDR3 has 13 residues. The germline CDR1 and CDR2 sequences are SNHLY and FYNNEI. Trimming pared 8 bases from V and 5 bases from J, leaving 15 bases between. CDR3 coding DNA: TGTGCCAGCTCAACTCAGCGGGAAACTGAAGCTTTCTTT. Translating gives CASSTQRETEAFF.

The chain couples TRBV6-5 to TRBJ2-1, with D perhaps TRBD1 or TRBD2 (5 bases each). Germline-derived CDR1 and CDR2 are MNHEY and SVGAGI. V dropped 5 bases and J dropped 5 bases, with 13 bases sitting between them. This CDR3 is 14 amino acids long. The CDR3 loop is CASSARGPHNEQFF. In DNA form, the CDR3 reads TGTGCCAGCAGTGCTAGGGGACCTCACAATGAGCAGTTCTTC.

This clone was seen more than once but under ten times. This chain uses TRBV21-1 with TRBJ2-1; the D segment call TRBD1 is taken from the table without a DNA check. TRBV21-1 counts as a pseudogene. The CDR3 has 17 amino acids. CDR3 bases: TGTGCCAGCAGGCCCGACCCCTCAACACAGGGGAACAATGAGCAGTTCTTC. Residues: CASRPDPSTQGNNEQFF.

The chain recombines TRBV30 with TRBJ1-6; TRBD1 agrees at 8 bases. With 7 bases clipped from V and 7 bases from J, the junction kept 9 bases outside the gene matches. Germline CDR1 and CDR2: GTSNPN and SVGIG (reference sequence). This CDR3 contains 14 residues. The CDR3 is CAFLRTGRNSPLHF. The CDR3 nucleotides are TGTGCCTTCTTGAGGACAGGGAGAAATTCACCCCTCCACTTT.

The gene calls are TRBV25-1 and TRBJ2-7; 8 nucleotides align to TRBD2. Per germline, CDR1 MGHDK and CDR2 SYGVNS. The CDR3 is made up of 12 amino acids. V trimming: 8 bases; J trimming: 2 bases; junction bases outside the gene matches: 2. The CDR3 sequence is CASRGGPYEQYF. The CDR3 DNA sequence: TGTGCCAGCCGGGGGGGACCCTACGAGCAGTACTTC.

DNA of the CDR3: TGCGCCAGCAGCTTAGGCACAACGAACACTGAAGCTTTCTTT. Its protein product is CASSLGTTNTEAFF. The genes are TRBV5-1 and TRBJ1-1, with unresolved D. The CDR3 has 14 amino acids. V lost 2 bases and J lost 1, with 9 bases in between. CDR1 is SGHRS and CDR2 is YFSETQ in the germline V gene.

The chain is built from TRBV29-1 and TRBJ1-2; 7 bases are shared with TRBD1. Germline loops: CDR1 SQVTM, CDR2 ANQGSEA. With 5 bases clipped from V and 8 bases from J, the junction kept 14 bases outside the gene matches. The CDR3 covers 14 residues. Here the CDR3 DNA reads TGCAGCGTTATCAGACAGGGCTCCCAGAGGGGCTACACCTTC. Translated: CSVIRQGSQRGYTF.

CDR3: CASSLGSGYEQYF. The CDR3 bases are TGTGCCAGCAGCTTGGGGTCGGGCTACGAGCAGTACTTC. This chain uses TRBV5-4 with TRBJ2-7; unclear D gene. From germline, CDR1 is SGHNT and CDR2 YYREEE (reference sequence). CDR3 length equals 13 residues. Trimming cost V 0 bases and J 3 bases, with 7 bases left between them. Based on the CDR3 plus reference TRBV5-4 and TRBJ2-7, the full variable domain is ETGVTQSPTHLIKTRGQQVTLRCSSQSGHNTVSWYQQALGQGPQFIFQYYREEENGRGNFPPRFSGLQFPNYSSELNVNALELDDSALYLCASSLGSGYEQYFGPGTRLTVT.

CDR3 coding DNA: TGCGCCAGCAGCCAAGATCGAGGGACTACCTGGAATGAGCAGTTCTTC. Amino acids: CASSQDRGTTWNEQFF. This chain uses TRBV4-1 with TRBJ2-1, with 7 bases identical to TRBD2. From germline, CDR1 is MGHRA and CDR2 YSYEKL. The CDR3 has 16 amino acids. The J segment lost 7 bases and the V segment lost 0 bases, leaving 9 bases of the junction unmatched.

The V call is TRBV7-9, the J call TRBJ1-1, with TRBD1 matching 7 bases. CDR3 size: 15 residues. After removal of 5 bases from V and 6 bases from J, the junction contained 12 bases not matched to a gene. Germline loops: CDR1 SEHNR, CDR2 FQNEAQ (reference sequence). The CDR3 spells CASSRDRQGNAEAFF. The CDR3 region has the DNA TGTGCCAGCAGCCGAGATAGACAGGGCAACGCTGAAGCTTTCTTT.